A single sample gave rise to the 5 T cell receptor beta chains below, sequenced in a study of post-analysis software for immune sequencing data. No antigen has been identified for these receptors. Study-level points and caveats: TRBV5-6, TRBV5-1 and TRBV20-1 were among four to six TRBV segments more frequent in patients than controls.

The authors incorporated unique molecular identifiers into the TCR beta cDNA libraries. TCRdb reanalysed the PCR reads using MiXCR and keeps one entry per CDR3 protein. The sample includes hundreds of thousands of distinct CDR3 sequences, 25% to 30% of them seen just once. The sample comprised blood. The receptor set was obtained from a girl aged 10-17 years with multiple sclerosis.

This clonotype came up a few times. The CDR3 protein is CASSLVSTYEQYF. The CDR3 DNA reads as TGCGCCAGCAGCTTGGTTTCCACCTACGAGCAGTACTTC. The V and J genes are TRBV5-1 and TRBJ2-7, with D unclear. V was trimmed by 0 bases and J by 2 bases, leaving 6 bases between them. CDR1 SGHRS and CDR2 YFSETQ come from the germline V gene. The CDR3 length is 13 residues.

This rearrangement joins TRBV27 to TRBJ2-5, with D perhaps being TRBD1 or TRBD2 (5 bases each). TRBJ2-7 explains the end of the DNA better; the J call may be wrong. Looked up from germline, CDR1 is MNHEY and CDR2 is SMNVEV (reference sequence). The length of the CDR3 is 14 residues. CDR3 nucleotides: TGTGCCAGCAGTCCCCAGAGGGGCGATCACGAGCAGTACTTC. Translation: CASSPQRGDHEQYF.

This clonotype was seen a single time. The genes are TRBV20-1 and TRBJ1-5; D perhaps matches TRBD1 (5 bases). The V end was cut by 2 bases, the J end by 7 bases, with 9 bases between. The CDR3 totals 12 residues. Per germline, CDR1 DFQATT and CDR2 SNEGSKA (reference sequence). The CDR3 sequence: CSARWGGQPQHF. The CDR3 DNA follows: TGCAGTGCTAGATGGGGGGGGCAGCCCCAGCATTTT.

The V and J genes are TRBV20-1 and TRBJ2-4, with 8 bases fitting TRBD1. From germline, CDR1 is DFQATT and CDR2 SNEGSKA (reference sequence). Trimming cost V 0 bases and J 2 bases; bases outside gene matches: 9. The CDR3 runs 17 residues. CDR3 DNA sequence: TGCAGTGCTAGAGATCTCAGGACAGGGTTGACCAAAAACATTCAGTACTTC. It translates to CSARDLRTGLTKNIQYF.

This clonotype turned up a few times. J is TRBJ1-2 and V is TRBV7-9; maybe TRBD1 (6 bases). The germline V gene encodes CDR1 SEHNR and CDR2 FQNEAQ (reference sequence). V lost 5 bases and J lost 7, with 8 bases in between. The CDR3 loop spans 11 amino acids. The CDR3 nucleotides read TGTGCCAGCAGCACAGGGATTGGCTACACCTTC. Protein product: CASSTGIGYTF.